What follows are 32 T cell receptor beta chains derived from one specimen sequenced in a study of blood T cell repertoires in COVID-19. Clones were read by immunoSEQ multiplex PCR, and TCRdb kept only the in-frame ones, dropping some. This table has approximately 300,000 clones, 65% to 85% appearing once. Sequences were obtained from peripheral blood. These receptors all stem from a woman between 50 and 59 years old with acute or convalescent COVID-19.

V and J are TRBV18 and TRBJ1-1; tentatively, D is TRBD1 (5 bases). V dropped 4 bases and J dropped 4 bases, with 16 bases sitting between them. Germline V CDR1 and CDR2: KGHSH, LQKENI. CDR3 length: 15 residues. The CDR3 region has the DNA TGTGCCAGCTCACTAAATAGCGGGGGAAGCACTGAAGCTTTCTTT. This translates into CASSLNSGGSTEAFF. Based on the CDR3 plus reference TRBV18 and TRBJ1-1, the full variable domain is NAGVMQNPRHLVRRRGQEARLRCSPMKGHSHVYWYRQLPEEGLKFMVYLQKENIIDESGMPKERFSAEFPKEGPSILRIQQVVRGDSAAYFCASSLNSGGSTEAFFGQGTRLTVV.

V is TRBV30 and J is TRBJ1-2; no firm D call. Looked up from germline, CDR1 is GTSNPN and CDR2 is SVGIG (reference sequence). V was shortened by 3 bases and J by 4 bases, with 6 bases between the two germline ends. There are 11 residues in the CDR3. Written as DNA, the CDR3 is TGTGCCTGGAGGAATAGCTATGGCTACACCTTC. Protein: CAWRNSYGYTF.

This clone came up many times. V usage is TRBV2 and J usage is TRBJ1-5; 8 bases map to TRBD1. J was trimmed by 6 bases and V by 6 bases; bases with no gene match: 10. Germline V CDR1 and CDR2: SNHLY, FYNNEI. There are 15 residues in the CDR3. The CDR3 DNA reads as TGTGCCAGCAGGCGGACAGGGTCGAGCGGTCAGCCCCAGCATTTT. Its translation: CASRRTGSSGQPQHF.

The rearrangement uses TRBV15 and TRBJ2-1, with D possibly matching TRBD2 (6 bases). V lost 0 bases to trimming and J lost 8 bases, with 17 bases between them. Germline V lookup: CDR1 LNHNV, CDR2 YYDKDF (reference sequence). The CDR3 is 16 residues long. CDR3: CATSRDPGQPSDEQFF. The CDR3 region has the DNA TGTGCCACCAGCAGAGACCCAGGGCAGCCTAGCGATGAGCAGTTCTTC.

In its sample, this clone was seen a few times. The chain combines TRBV4-1 with TRBJ2-7, with a possible D match to TRBD1 (6 bases). Per germline, CDR1 MGHRA and CDR2 YSYEKL. V lost 2 bases to trimming and J lost 3 bases, with 14 bases between them. CDR3 size: 15 residues. As DNA, the CDR3 is TGCGCCAGCAGCCAACTTGAGGGCAGGGGCTACGAGCAGTACTTC. It codes for CASSQLEGRGYEQYF.

V and J are TRBV6-5 and TRBJ2-6, with a tentative D call TRBD2 (5 bases). The CDR3 has 15 amino acids. Germline loops: CDR1 MNHEY, CDR2 SVGAGI. The V end was cut by 7 bases, the J end by 1 base, with 11 bases between. The CDR3 DNA sequence: TGTGCCAGCACCCTAGGGAGATCTGGGGCCAACGTCCTGACTTTC. It yields the protein CASTLGRSGANVLTF.

The chain couples TRBV18 to TRBJ1-2; the D gene is possibly TRBD1 (6 bases). Between the trimmed V and J ends, which lost 2 bases and 1 base, there was a span of 17 bases. Germline V lookup: CDR1 KGHSH, CDR2 LQKENI. This CDR3 region has 17 residues. Written as DNA, the CDR3 is TGTGCCAGCTCACCAACTAGAGACCGACAGGTTAACTATGGCTACACCTTC. Amino acid sequence: CASSPTRDRQVNYGYTF.

The table lists this clone with many counts. The gene calls are TRBV30 and TRBJ2-1, with D possibly TRBD2 on 5 matching bases. V dropped 2 bases and J dropped 8 bases, with 10 bases sitting between them. The CDR3 contains 12 residues. Germline CDR1 and CDR2: GTSNPN and SVGIG (reference sequence). CDR3 in amino acids: CAWSPAVDEQFF. CDR3 bases: TGTGCCTGGAGTCCAGCGGTGGATGAGCAGTTCTTC.

The gene calls are TRBV25-1 and TRBJ1-4; 7 bases line up with TRBD1. V was pared by 7 bases and J by 8 bases, with 7 bases of the junction left unmatched. Germline V CDR1 and CDR2: MGHDK, SYGVNS. The CDR3 consists of 13 residues. The CDR3 DNA is TGTGCCAGCATGAGACAGGGAGGAGAAAAACTGTTTTTT. Its protein is CASMRQGGEKLFF.

The rearrangement links TRBV7-3 to TRBJ2-2; 11 bases match TRBD2. This CDR3 contains 16 residues. Germline CDR1 and CDR2: SGHTA and FQGTGA. V shed 5 bases, J shed 0 bases, and the junction held 2 bases outside the gene matches. CDR3 coding DNA: TGTGCCAGCAGCCCGGGACTAGCGGCGAACACCGGGGAGCTGTTTTTT. It translates to CASSPGLAANTGELFF.

This clone was recorded a few times. This chain connects TRBV28 to TRBJ2-1; TRBD2 aligns across 13 bases. In germline, CDR1 is MDHEN, CDR2 SYDVKM. CDR3 length: 16 residues. V trimming: 4 bases; J trimming: 3 bases; junction bases outside the gene matches: 3. CDR3 nucleotides: TGTGCCAGCAGTTCTACTAGCGGGGGGGACTACAATGAGCAGTTCTTC. Protein sequence: CASSSTSGGDYNEQFF.

The gene calls are TRBV10-3 and TRBJ1-3; TRBD1 matches 10 bases. The CDR3 has 18 amino acids. The V segment lost 2 bases and the J segment 2 bases; nucleotides outside the gene matches: 9. Germline V lookup: CDR1 ENHRY, CDR2 SYGVKD. The CDR3 DNA is TGTGCCATCAGTGAGGGATGGTCCGGGACAGGGGCTGGAAACACCATATATTTT. Translating gives CAISEGWSGTGAGNTIYF.

This clone was picked up a small number of times. V gene TRBV5-8 combines with J gene TRBJ1-2, with D possibly TRBD1 on 5 matching bases. V lost 2 bases, J lost 6 bases, and 14 bases lay in between. Germline CDR1 is SGHTS and CDR2 is YDEGEE. CDR3 length: 14 amino acids. CDR3 nucleotide sequence: TGTGCCAGCAGCTTAGGGGAAGGGGCTGATGGCTACACCTTC. Protein: CASSLGEGADGYTF.

Worth noting for this clone: The germline gene is not matched at one end of the junction; a read error may be the cause. The genes are TRBV19 and TRBJ1-3, with D perhaps matching TRBD1 (6 bases). This CDR3 is built from 11 residues. Germline V CDR1 and CDR2: LNHDA, SQIVND (reference sequence). The CDR3 DNA sequence: TGTGCCGGCCTACAGGGAAGCACCATATATTTT. This sequence encodes CAGLQGSTIYF.

This sequence joins TRBV7-9 and TRBJ2-1; no definite D call. This CDR3 comprises 13 residues. Germline CDR1 and CDR2: SEHNR and FQNEAQ (reference sequence). Trimming stripped 1 base from V and 9 bases from J, with 10 bases between. The CDR3 reads CASSLGKASEQFF. CDR3 coding DNA: TGTGCCAGCAGCTTAGGTAAAGCATCTGAGCAGTTCTTC.

The gene calls are TRBV5-4 and TRBJ2-3, with 7 bases fitting TRBD2. In germline, CDR1 is SGHNT, CDR2 YYREEE (reference sequence). The CDR3 runs to 16 residues. V shed 5 bases, J shed 2 bases, and the junction held 11 bases outside the gene matches. CDR3 in amino acids: CASSPHLGGTTDTQYF. The CDR3 DNA reads TGTGCCAGCAGTCCTCATCTGGGGGGGACCACAGATACGCAGTATTTT. The whole variable domain, filled in from reference TRBV5-4 and TRBJ2-3, reads ETGVTQSPTHLIKTRGQQVTLRCSSQSGHNTVSWYQQALGQGPQFIFQYYREEENGRGNFPPRFSGLQFPNYSSELNVNALELDDSALYLCASSPHLGGTTDTQYFGPGTRLTVL.

The chain couples TRBV7-9 to TRBJ2-5, with TRBD2 identical over 8 bases. There are 14 residues in the CDR3. Trimming at V came to 6 bases and at J to 5 bases, leaving 8 bases not matched to a gene. Germline CDR1 and CDR2: SEHNR and FQNEAQ (reference sequence). DNA of the CDR3: TGTGCCAGCAGAACGGGAGGGGGGGCTGAGACCCAGTACTTC. Translated, it gives CASRTGGGAETQYF.

The chain has TRBV10-3 and TRBJ1-3; 7 bases align to TRBD1. J gave up 2 bases and V 0 bases, and 1 base lay outside the gene matches. There are 15 residues in the CDR3. Germline V lookup: CDR1 ENHRY, CDR2 SYGVKD. The CDR3 protein is CAISESTGTGNTIYF. The CDR3, as DNA: TGTGCCATCAGTGAGTCGACAGGGACTGGAAACACCATATATTTT.

The chain has TRBV30 and TRBJ2-1, with TRBD2 identical over 9 bases. V lost 5 bases and J lost 5; bases outside the gene matches: 1. CDR3 size: 12 residues. Per the germline V gene, CDR1 is GTSNPN and CDR2 is SVGIG (reference sequence). DNA of the CDR3: TGTGCCTGGGCGGGGGGGAACAATGAGCAGTTCTTC. This translates into CAWAGGNNEQFF.

The chain uses TRBV27 and TRBJ1-1; no clear D gene. Germline CDR1 and CDR2: MNHEY and SMNVEV (reference sequence). The CDR3 is 14 residues long. Deletions cut 3 bases from V and 0 bases from J, with 8 bases between. The CDR3 DNA sequence: TGTGCCAGCAGTTTGAGTATCATGAACACTGAAGCTTTCTTT. Protein product: CASSLSIMNTEAFF.

The rearrangement uses TRBV5-1 and TRBJ1-1; TRBD1 aligns across 8 bases. Trimming at V came to 4 bases and at J to 3 bases, leaving 11 bases not matched to a gene. The CDR3 totals 16 residues. The germline gives CDR1 SGHRS, CDR2 YFSETQ. CDR3 in DNA: TGCGCCAGCAGCCTAACGACAGGGGCGGGGGACACTGAAGCTTTCTTT. Its protein is CASSLTTGAGDTEAFF.

The V gene is TRBV12-5, the J gene TRBJ2-1; D gene unclear. There are 13 residues in the CDR3. Germline CDR1 LGHNT, CDR2 FRNRAP. V gave up 1 base and J gave up 5 bases, with 6 bases separating them. In DNA form, the CDR3 reads TGTGCTAGTGGTTTGGGGCAGGACAATGAGCAGTTCTTC. Translated: CASGLGQDNEQFF.

The V and J genes are TRBV2 and TRBJ1-5; TRBD1 matches at 8 bases. Germline V gene lookup returns CDR1 SNHLY and CDR2 FYNNEI. The CDR3 spans 13 residues. V lost 6 bases, J lost 7 bases, and 5 bases stayed unmatched. The CDR3 protein is CASSDRGIQPQHF. CDR3 nucleotide sequence: TGTGCCAGCAGCGACAGGGGCATACAGCCCCAGCATTTT.

This clone was found a few times. V usage is TRBV7-8 and J usage is TRBJ1-2, with 9 bases fitting TRBD1. The germline gives CDR1 SGHVS, CDR2 FQNEAQ. V gave up 5 bases and J gave up 4 bases; unmatched junction bases: 8. The CDR3 has 15 amino acids. The CDR3 is CASSPPGTGIYGYTF. As DNA, the CDR3 is TGTGCCAGCAGCCCGCCCGGGACAGGGATCTATGGCTACACCTTC. The whole variable domain, remainder taken from reference TRBV7-8 and TRBJ1-2, is GAGVSQSPRYKVAKRGQDVALRCDPISGHVSLFWYQQALGQGPEFLTYFQNEAQLDKSGLPSDRFFAERPEGSVSTLKIQRTQQEDSAVYLCASSPPGTGIYGYTFGSGTRLTVV.

CDR3: CASSYPDREGYTF. CDR3 coding DNA: TGTGCCAGCAGTTACCCGGACAGGGAGGGCTACACCTTC. V usage is TRBV6-5 and J usage is TRBJ1-2; the match to TRBD1 covers 8 bases. CDR3 length equals 13 residues. V was pared by 2 bases and J by 8 bases, with 4 bases of the junction left unmatched. CDR1 MNHEY and CDR2 SVGAGI come from the germline V gene.

V gene TRBV10-1 combines with J gene TRBJ1-2; D is uncertain. CDR1 WNHNN and CDR2 SYGVQD come from the germline V gene (reference sequence). The CDR3 length is 15 residues. V shed 0 bases and J shed 8 bases, with 16 bases lying between them. The CDR3 nucleotides are TGCGCCAGCAGTGAGTCGACCGGGGATACCGTGGGCTACACCTTC. Amino acid sequence: CASSESTGDTVGYTF.

For this clone: The sample holds other DNA sequences that translate to the same CDR3. This rearrangement joins TRBV11-3 to TRBJ1-3; D is unresolved. V dropped 1 base and J dropped 2 bases, with 3 bases sitting between them. Germline V gene lookup returns CDR1 SGHNT and CDR2 YENEEA. The CDR3 consists of 13 residues. The CDR3 DNA is TGTGCCAGCAGCTTAGGGCCTGGAAACACCATATATTTT. Translated, it gives CASSLGPGNTIYF.

V usage is TRBV27 and J usage is TRBJ2-2; D is perhaps TRBD2 (6 bases). Trimming removed 5 bases from V and 5 bases from J, with 18 bases in between. Per germline, CDR1 MNHEY and CDR2 SMNVEV (reference sequence). This CDR3 comprises 16 residues. The CDR3 region is CASSRAGAGGTGELFF. The CDR3 DNA follows: TGTGCCAGCAGTCGCGCCGGGGCCGGAGGGACCGGGGAGCTGTTTTTT.

The chain joins TRBV2 to TRBJ1-1; 7 nucleotides match TRBD1. Looked up from germline, CDR1 is SNHLY and CDR2 is FYNNEI. The CDR3 is 13 residues long. V dropped 7 bases and J dropped 0; count of bases not matched to a gene: 2. The CDR3 reads CASMGQLNTEAFF. CDR3 bases: TGTGCCAGCATGGGACAGCTGAACACTGAAGCTTTCTTT.

This clone showed up just once. The J gene is TRBJ2-1, the V gene TRBV19, with 8 bases that match TRBD2. The ends lost 6 bases at V and 4 bases at J; junction bases unmatched: 11. CDR3 length: 16 amino acids. Germline V gene data show CDR1 as LNHDA and CDR2 as SQIVND (reference sequence). The CDR3 DNA sequence: TGTGCCAGTAGAAGAGCGGGAGCGCAAACTTACAATGAGCAGTTCTTC. Its protein is CASRRAGAQTYNEQFF.

J is TRBJ1-2 and V is TRBV12-3 or TRBV12-4; no clear D. The CDR3 loop spans 12 amino acids. V was shortened by 10 bases and J by 0 bases, with 9 bases between the two germline ends. This CDR3 reads CATLRPNYGYTF. CDR3 DNA sequence: TGTGCCACCTTGCGGCCTAACTATGGCTACACCTTC.

V gene TRBV19 combines with J gene TRBJ1-2, with 9 bases identical to TRBD1. J gave up 1 base and V 5 bases, and 5 bases lay outside the gene matches. The length of the CDR3 is 15 residues. In germline, CDR1 is LNHDA, CDR2 SQIVND (reference sequence). CDR3 bases: TGTGCCAGTAGTGTCGGGACAGGGAATAACTATGGCTACACCTTC. It encodes CASSVGTGNNYGYTF.